This is a list of T cell receptor beta chains from one sample in a study of technical replicates of blood from a handful of donors. Assay: immunoSEQ multiplex PCR; the TCRdb copy retains only in-frame clones and omits some. The sample has under 100,000 clones; roughly 93% are singletons. The sequencing sample was made of T cells isolated from PBMCs. These receptors all stem from a human donor in good health. Both conserved end residues are part of each CDR3. The D gene is left open where the match is weak. Clone size is given for some rows only: seen once, a few or many times, or a class if the clone is expanded.

TRBJ2-2 . . TRBV9 CASSALVLPAGTGELFF TGTGCCAGCAGCGCCCTGGTCTTACCGGCGGGCACCGGGGAGCTGTTTTTT
TRBJ2-7 . . TRBV10-2 CASSRYSGFEQYF TGCGCCAGCAGCCGCTACTCGGGGTTCGAGCAGTACTTC
TRBJ2-7 . . TRBV11-3 CASSLVGGGAYEQYF TGTGCCAGCAGCTTAGTTGGCGGCGGAGCCTACGAGCAGTACTTC
TRBJ2-2 . . TRBV5-4 CASSFRDLHRENTGELFF TGTGCCAGCAGCTTCCGAGACCTGCACAGGGAGAACACCGGGGAGCTGTTTTTT
TRBJ2-7 . . TRBV28 CASSSAPHPSSKYF TGTGCCAGCAGCAGCGCCCCACATCCCAGTAGTAAGTACTTC
TRBJ1-1 . TRBD1 TRBV28 CASSFSTGGLDEAFF TGTGCCAGCAGTTTCTCTACAGGGGGCCTTGATGAAGCTTTCTTT
TRBJ1-2 . . TRBV7-9 CASSLAKDSDYGYTF TGTGCCAGCAGCTTAGCGAAAGACAGCGACTATGGCTACACCTTC
TRBJ2-7 . TRBD2 TRBV10-2 CASRTSGTYEQYF TGCGCCAGCAGAACTAGCGGGACCTACGAGCAGTACTTC
TRBJ1-2 . TRBD1 TRBV4-1 CASSQDRVGYTF TGCGCCAGCAGCCAGGACAGGGTCGGCTACACCTTC
TRBJ2-3 . . TRBV5-5 CASSLAGPTGRDTQYF TGTGCCAGCAGCTTAGCGGGGCCCACAGGGCGAGATACGCAGTATTTT
TRBJ2-1 . TRBD2 TRBV14 CASSPGRQTYNEQFF TGTGCCAGCAGCCCCGGGAGGCAAACCTACAATGAGCAGTTCTTC
TRBJ2-7 . TRBD1 TRBV12-5 CASGLVLGQGAYEQYF TGTGCTAGTGGTTTGGTACTGGGACAGGGGGCTTACGAGCAGTACTTC
TRBJ2-7 once . TRBV11-3 CASSLAQGKQYF TGTGCCAGCAGCTTAGCCCAGGGGAAGCAGTACTTC
TRBJ2-2 . . TRBV10-1 CASSEWRGLDTGELFF TGCGCCAGCAGTGAGTGGCGGGGGCTCGACACCGGGGAGCTGTTTTTT
TRBJ1-5 . . TRBV5-5 CASSLFHWAEISNQPQHF TGTGCCAGCAGCTTATTTCATTGGGCAGAAATTAGCAATCAGCCCCAGCATTTT
TRBJ2-3 . . TRBV27 CASSLVVQGTDTQYF TGTGCCAGCAGTTTAGTGGTACAGGGCACAGATACGCAGTATTTT
TRBJ1-6 . . TRBV7-2 CASSLVAAAHNSPLHF TGTGCCAGCAGCTTAGTCGCGGCAGCCCATAATTCACCCCTCCACTTT
TRBJ2-3 . . TRBV7-2 CASSLADTDTQYF TGTGCCAGCAGCTTGGCGGACACAGATACGCAGTATTTT
TRBJ1-5 . . TRBV25-1 CASEGRRENQPQHF TGTGCCAGCGAGGGCCGTCGGGAGAATCAGCCCCAGCATTTT
TRBJ2-7 . . TRBV6-5 CASSYSPGGSSYEQYF TGTGCCAGCAGTTACTCTCCTGGCGGAAGCTCCTACGAGCAGTACTTC
TRBJ2-1 . . TRBV11-3 CASSLVWSSGVQYNEQFF TGTGCCAGCAGCTTAGTATGGTCTTCGGGGGTCCAATACAATGAGCAGTTCTTC
TRBJ2-1 . . TRBV6-5 CASSYRGYTYNEQFF TGTGCCAGCAGTTACCGGGGTTATACCTACAATGAGCAGTTCTTC
TRBJ2-6 . . TRBV20-1 CSALGANVLTF TGCAGTGCTTTAGGGGCCAACGTCCTGACTTTC
TRBJ2-5 . . TRBV18 CASSPGRTQETQYF TGTGCCAGCTCCCCTGGCCGGACACAAGAGACCCAGTACTTC
TRBJ1-6 few . TRBV19 CASSIDPDSSFYSPLHF TGTGCCAGTAGTATAGATCCGGACAGCAGCTTTTATTCACCCCTCCACTTT
TRBJ2-7 once TRBD2 TRBV19 CASSRLAGGNEQYF TGTGCCAGTAGTAGACTAGCGGGGGGGAACGAGCAGTACTTC
TRBJ2-7 once . TRBV7-9 CASSSQGQSSYEQYF TGTGCCAGCAGTTCACAGGGTCAGAGCTCCTACGAGCAGTACTTC
TRBJ2-5 . . TRBV5-1 CASSLIGETQYF TGCGCCAGCAGCTTGATCGGGGAGACCCAGTACTTC
TRBJ2-1 . TRBD1 TRBV7-9 CASSLGTGDTDEQFF TGTGCCAGCAGCTTGGGGACAGGGGACACGGATGAGCAGTTCTTC
TRBJ2-5 . TRBD2 TRBV4-2 CASSQGGGSGETQYF TGTGCCAGCAGCCAAGGGGGGGGGTCTGGAGAGACCCAGTACTTC
TRBJ2-1 . TRBD2 TRBV18 CASSPPGLAGGAGEQFF TGTGCCAGCTCACCTCCCGGACTAGCGGGAGGAGCAGGTGAGCAGTTCTTC
TRBJ2-7 . TRBD2 TRBV29-1 CSVLVAGAYEQYF TGCAGCGTTTTGGTAGCGGGGGCCTACGAGCAGTACTTC
TRBJ1-5 once . TRBV25-1 CASSPARGGNQPQHF TGTGCCAGCAGTCCCGCCCGGGGGGGCAATCAGCCCCAGCATTTT
TRBJ2-7 . TRBD1 TRBV6-1 CASSERGTGVYEQYF TGTGCCAGCAGTGAAAGGGGGACAGGGGTATACGAGCAGTACTTC
TRBJ1-1 . TRBD1 TRBV5-1 CASSLSRTGSTEAFF TGCGCCAGCAGCTTATCGCGGACAGGCAGCACTGAAGCTTTCTTT